This T cell receptor beta chain was found in a study of control samples from healthy donors and cancer patients (dated by TCRdb to 2020 to 2021). In the germline V gene, CDR1 corresponds to MNHEY and CDR2 to SVGEGT. The CDR3 runs 12 residues from the cysteine to the phenylalanine. Only the CDR3 portion is preserved as DNA: 36 bases, with reading frame beginning at the first base. Trimming costs V 5 bases and J 5 bases, and their ends lie 8 bases apart. With respect to this clone: Its antigen is not yet known. No base-level quality is on record; no much larger clone is a single base apart.

Library creation used the immunoSEQ multiplex PCR assay. TCRdb provides this immuneACCESS table in a form limited to in-frame rearrangements. Some clones are lacking; in checked studies, under half of them reflect an unresolved V gene, and why the rest are absent is not known. Present in this sample are tens of thousands of clones, approximately 89% of which were seen just once. Together, the top ten hold roughly 10% of the sample. The chain is made from TRBV6-2 or TRBV6-3 and TRBJ2-3, and TRBD2 may be the D gene, going by 5 matching bases. Sequenced: PBMCs. The TCR was taken from a woman aged 60-70 years with lung cancer. The CDR3 region has the sequence CASSRLIDTQYF. The nucleotides are TGTGCCAGCAGTCGACTAATAGATACGCAGTATTTT.